This T cell receptor (beta chain) was captured by sequencing in a study of T cells in Graves' hyperthyroidism and ophthalmopathy (dated by TCRdb to between 2019 and 2020). About the full investigation: Peripheral blood samples were taken at initial diagnosis, before any treatment was given. TCR V-J signatures able to tell the groups apart were searched for in a discovery cohort of about a hundred patients, of whom more than 40 had Graves' ophthalmopathy and roughly 58 had stable Graves' hyperthyroidism. An independent validation cohort of some 18 hyperthyroidism patients and about 16 patients who later progressed to ophthalmopathy tested prospective prediction of ophthalmopathy. The 100 discovery patients were divided at random into training and test sets in a 7:3 ratio. Thyroid tissue and blood T-cell repertoires from several Graves' hyperthyroidism patients were also compared in the study. After sampling, hyperthyroidism patients received methimazole starting at 30 mg daily, and ophthalmopathy patients received high-dose intravenous methylprednisolone. According to the paper, TCR Vbeta CDR3 sequencing was carried out on about 140 peripheral blood samples, which came from about 45 ophthalmopathy, 75 or so hyperthyroidism and around 17 progressor patients. Beyond this particular receptor, the publication reports: In cross-validation, a model built on a 13 V-J signature told ophthalmopathy apart from stable hyperthyroidism with approximately 90% sensitivity and 81% to 82% specificity, and in testing the same model reached 80%/75%. Blood samples also contained most of the expanded thyroid clonotypes (frequency above 0.001), which suggests that blood repertoires may reflect thyroid immune responses. In validation, the model predicted progression to ophthalmopathy with 65% to 71% sensitivity and less than 80% specificity, a median of approximately 6.5 months before onset. No statistical method was used to set the sample size in advance, and investigators knew the group allocation.

Ophthalmopathy patients had moderately to severely active disease, with a Clinical Activity Score of 3 or more, a NOSPECS grade of 4 or more, and a disease duration of less than 3 months. The study excluded patients with uncontrolled infections, other autoimmune diseases, pregnancy or lactation. Diagnoses relied on clinical symptoms, serum thyroxine and TRAb, thyroid ultrasound and orbital computed tomography. PBMCs were isolated from about 9 ml of fresh peripheral blood by Ficoll-Paque density gradient centrifugation. Total RNA was extracted with Trizol reagent, and quality was checked on an Agilent 2100 Bioanalyzer. As regards this clonotype: Its cognate antigen has yet to be identified. No per-base quality is available; no much larger clone lies one base away.

The TCR beta CDR3 regions were amplified from the RNA transcripts. The first round of RT-PCR for the TCR CDR3 was performed with the HTBI primer set and the Qiagen OneStep RT-PCR kit. Libraries were constructed in a second round of multiplex PCR, after which size selection and purification were performed. Sequencing of the libraries was done on an Illumina HiSeq2000 using paired-end 100 bp reads. In the source study's methods: SOAPnuke was used to process the raw data, removing reads that contained adapters or uncalled bases, had a mean Phred below 15, or lacked an exact match to the constant primer or identifier. High-quality paired reads were merged using COPE v1.2.5, and each unique nucleotide sequence was defined as a clonotype. MiTCR v1.1 was used to align the clonotypes against IMGT TRBV, TRBD and TRBJ reference segments. The analysis included only V-J combinations with a frequency above 0.0001, which together covered more than 99% of the repertoires. A TCS score was defined as the ratio between F50 (clonal expansion) and ExV (chaos), using BLOSUM62-based TCRdist between CDR3 peptides within each V-J. Welch's t-statistics and random forest reduced around 510 V-J features to 13, which were used in a naive Bayes classifier (R e1071). TCRdb reran the public reads through fastp at Q25 and MiXCR, keeping productive beta chains. When rows share a CDR3 protein, they turn into one entry using the most common DNA and genes. The V and J calls, along with clone size, are taken from TCRdb and not from the paper's own processing. Across this sample there are approximately 300,000 distinct CDR3 sequences, with approximately 19% seen only once. The ten largest clones represent approximately 37% of the sample.

The sequencing input was blood. The TCR comes from a man in his fifties with Graves' ophthalmopathy.

Here the CDR3 is given as CATSDLPGLAGGPNTGELFF. The DNA sequence is as follows: TGTGCCACCAGTGATTTGCCGGGACTAGCGGGAGGACCGAACACCGGGGAGCTGTTTTTT. The chain links TRBV24-1 with TRBJ2-2; 15 bases in between match TRBD2. Reading the germline V gene gives CDR1 KGHDR and CDR2 SFDVKD. Reading from cysteine to phenylalanine, the CDR3 counts 20 amino acids. Just the 60-base CDR3 DNA is kept, in frame starting at base 1. From V the trimming removes 0 bases and from J it removes 0 bases, while the gene matches leave 4 bases of the junction unaccounted for.